Following are 10 T cell receptor beta chains from one sample sequenced in a study of shared clonotypes between healthy human individuals. TCRdb's table, derived via immunoSEQ multiplex PCR, lists solely in-frame clones and lacks some. The table shows hundreds of thousands of clones, with almost 97% occurring only once. Sequencing used naive CD4+ T cells sorted from blood. The sample's subset: CD45RA+ positively selected. The receptors here all came from a woman aged 25 to 39 in good health.

The J gene is TRBJ1-5, the V gene TRBV5-5; D gene ambiguous. CDR1 is SGHKS, CDR2 YYEKEE, per germline (reference sequence). The germline V and J ends were trimmed by 3 bases and 2 bases, with 12 bases remaining between them. The CDR3 is 15 amino acids. CDR3 DNA: TGTGCCAGCAGCTATGACCCGGGTGGCAATCAGCCCCAGCATTTT. As protein: CASSYDPGGNQPQHF.

This chain connects TRBV28 to TRBJ1-1; D uncertain. This CDR3 contains 12 residues. Germline CDR1 is MDHEN and CDR2 is SYDVKM. Trimming stripped 1 base from V and 7 bases from J, with 7 bases between. The DNA for the CDR3 is TGTGCCAGCAGTTTATTTAGAGGTGAAGCTTTCTTT. Translation: CASSLFRGEAFF. Supplemented by reference TRBV28 and TRBJ1-1, the full variable domain reads DVKVTQSSRYLVKRTGEKVFLECVQDMDHENMFWYRQDPGLGLRLIYFSYDVKMKEKGDIPEGYSVSREKKERFSLILESASTNQTSMYLCASSLFRGEAFFGQGTRLTVV.

This chain uses TRBV6-5 with TRBJ1-4; tentatively, D is TRBD1 (6 bases). The CDR3 spans 15 residues. Trimming pared 0 bases from V and 8 bases from J, leaving 13 bases between. Germline lookup yields CDR1 MNHEY and CDR2 SVGAGI. CDR3 amino acids: CASSYSYREDEKLFF. Here the CDR3 DNA reads TGTGCCAGCAGTTACTCCTACAGGGAGGACGAAAAACTGTTTTTT.

The rearrangement links TRBV28 to TRBJ2-1; 10 positions match TRBD2. The CDR3 has 14 residues. With V trimmed by 5 bases and J by 7 bases, 5 bases remained unmatched. Looked up from germline, CDR1 is MDHEN and CDR2 is SYDVKM. The CDR3 DNA is TGTGCCAGCAGTCTAGCGGGAGTGTTAAATGAGCAGTTCTTC. Translated: CASSLAGVLNEQFF.

This rearrangement joins TRBV27 to TRBJ2-2, with 8 bases aligning to TRBD1. The CDR3 is made up of 15 amino acids. The ends lost 2 bases at V and 4 bases at J; junction bases unmatched: 3. Germline-derived CDR1 and CDR2 are MNHEY and SMNVEV (reference sequence). CDR3 sequence (DNA): TGTGCCAGCAGTTTACGGACAGGGTCCACCGGGGAGCTGTTTTTT. Translated, it gives CASSLRTGSTGELFF.

This rearrangement joins TRBV6-5 to TRBJ1-1; D is uncertain. CDR3 length equals 16 residues. Germline V gene sequence: CDR1 MNHEY, CDR2 SVGAGI. The germline V and J ends were trimmed by 0 bases and 0 bases, with 11 bases remaining between them. The CDR3 protein is CASSYSGRPMNTEAFF. The CDR3 coding sequence is TGTGCCAGCAGTTACTCGGGCAGACCCATGAACACTGAAGCTTTCTTT.

The chain couples TRBV11-2 to TRBJ2-7, with D uncertain. This CDR3 region has 14 residues. Trimming removed 3 bases at V and 5 bases at J, with 14 bases between. Per the germline V gene, CDR1 is SGHAT and CDR2 is FQNNGV. CDR3 residues: CASSLGYSTDEQYF. CDR3 nucleotides: TGTGCCAGCAGCTTGGGTTACTCAACAGACGAGCAGTACTTC.

This CDR3 reads CASSFGLNQETQYF. CDR3 coding DNA: TGTGCCAGCAGCTTCGGACTAAACCAAGAGACCCAGTACTTC. The chain recombines TRBV25-1 with TRBJ2-5, with D tentatively TRBD2 (6 bases). Germline loops: CDR1 MGHDK, CDR2 SYGVNS. Trimming removed 6 bases from V and 0 bases from J, with 11 bases in between. The CDR3 sequence is 14 residues long.

The V and J genes are TRBV7-9 and TRBJ2-2; 10 nucleotides agree with TRBD2. Germline values: CDR1 SEHNR, CDR2 FQNEAQ (reference sequence). V lost 6 bases, J lost 1 base, and 5 bases stayed unmatched. This CDR3 is built from 16 residues. CDR3 region: CASSLAGALNTGELFF. DNA for the CDR3: TGTGCCAGCAGTCTAGCGGGAGCGCTGAACACCGGGGAGCTGTTTTTT.

The V call is TRBV2, the J call TRBJ2-5; D is unresolved. CDR1 is SNHLY, CDR2 FYNNEI, per germline. The CDR3 spans 11 residues. V gave up 7 bases and J gave up 1 base, with 4 bases separating them. For the CDR3, the DNA is TGTGCCAGCACCACCCAAGAGACCCAGTACTTC. It translates to CASTTQETQYF. Full variable domain (remainder filled in from reference TRBV2 and TRBJ2-5): EPEVTQTPSHQVTQMGQEVILRCVPISNHLYFYWYRQILGQKVEFLVSFYNNEISEKSEIFDDQFSVERPDGSNFTLKIRSTKLEDSAMYFCASTTQETQYFGPGTRLLVL.